Detailed here is one T cell receptor beta chain. Its cognate antigen is unknown. These data originate in a study of CD8+CD57+ T cells in acquired aplastic anemia. Study-wide context: CD4+ and CD8+ cells, once sorted, gave DNA averaging about 3 ug. Roughly 9.9 million reads, on average, were obtained for CD4+ cells from healthy donors.

The use of genomic DNA as template underpinned the TCR beta VDJ and CDR3 profiling. A single record per CDR3 protein comes from TCRdb applying MiXCR to the reads. The data hold hundreds of thousands of distinct CDR3 sequences, with 65% to 80% observed a single time. Trimming removed 5 bases from V and 0 bases from J; junction bases left unmatched: 8. The CDR3 has 16 residues. Germline CDR1 and CDR2: MNHEY and SVGAGI. Study-wide results and limits: Patients and controls turned out to have more than 25 CD8+ CDR3 sequences in common. Patients did not significantly differ from controls in CD8+ Simpson's diversity.

The material sequenced was sorted CD4+, CD8+, or CD8+CD57+ T cells (not recorded which) from PBMCs. The gene calls are TRBV6-5 and TRBJ1-1, with TRBD1 matching over 8 bases. The sequence was collected from a human donor in good health, serving as a control. CDR3 region: CASSRRQGTLNTEAFF. CDR3 nucleotide sequence: TGTGCCAGCAGTCGCCGACAGGGGACTTTGAACACTGAAGCTTTCTTT.